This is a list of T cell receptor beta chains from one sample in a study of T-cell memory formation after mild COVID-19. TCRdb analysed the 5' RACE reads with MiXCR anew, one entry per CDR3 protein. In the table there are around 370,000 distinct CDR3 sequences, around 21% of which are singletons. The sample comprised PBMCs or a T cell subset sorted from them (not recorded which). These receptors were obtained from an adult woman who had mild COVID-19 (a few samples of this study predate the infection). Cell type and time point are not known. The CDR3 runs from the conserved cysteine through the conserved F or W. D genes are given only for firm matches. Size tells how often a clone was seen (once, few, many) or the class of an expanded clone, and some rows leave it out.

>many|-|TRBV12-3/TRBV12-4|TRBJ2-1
TGTGCCAGTTCCGTCGGGCTAGATAGGAATGAGCAGTTCTTC
CASSVGLDRNEQFF
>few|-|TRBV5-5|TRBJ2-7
TGTGCCAGCAGCTTGGGGACTCAGGCCTACGAGCAGTACTTC
CASSLGTQAYEQYF
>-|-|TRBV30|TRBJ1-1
TGTGCCTGGAGTGTAAGGAACACTGAAGCTTTCTTT
CAWSVRNTEAFF
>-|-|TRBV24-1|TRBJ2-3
TGTGCCACCAGTCCAGACAGGACCAGCACAGATACGCAGTATTTT
CATSPDRTSTDTQYF
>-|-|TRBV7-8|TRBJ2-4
TGTGCCAGCAGCTTAGGATACGGGGCGTCTGACATTCAGTACTTC
CASSLGYGASDIQYF
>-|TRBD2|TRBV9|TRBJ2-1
TGTGCCAGCAGCGTATTTAGCGGGAGCAATGAGCAGTTCTTC
CASSVFSGSNEQFF
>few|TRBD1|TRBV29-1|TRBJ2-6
TGCAGCGTTGGACAGGGGTCTGGGGCCAACGTCCTGACTTTC
CSVGQGSGANVLTF
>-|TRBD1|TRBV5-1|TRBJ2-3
TGCGCCAGCAGTCCCCGGGACAGGATCACAGATACGCAGTATTTT
CASSPRDRITDTQYF
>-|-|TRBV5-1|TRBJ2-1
TGCGCCAGCAGCCCCGGGTCCAACAATGAGCAGTTCTTC
CASSPGSNNEQFF
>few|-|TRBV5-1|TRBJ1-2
TGCGCCAGCAGCACAGAGGGGGGGAGTTATGGCTACACCTTC
CASSTEGGSYGYTF
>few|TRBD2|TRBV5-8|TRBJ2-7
TGTGCCACGTCGGGACTAGCGAGGGACGAGCAGTACTTC
CATSGLARDEQYF
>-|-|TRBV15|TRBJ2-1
TGTGCCACCAGCAGAGATGAAGCACACTCCTACAATGAGCAGTTCTTC
CATSRDEAHSYNEQFF
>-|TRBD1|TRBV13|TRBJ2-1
TGTGCCAGCAGCTCGGGACAGGGTGGGTCCTACAATGAGCAGTTCTTC
CASSSGQGGSYNEQFF
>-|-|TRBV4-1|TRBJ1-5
TGCGCCAGCAGCTACGACCGGGGGAGGGAGGGTCAGCCCCAGCATTTT
CASSYDRGREGQPQHF
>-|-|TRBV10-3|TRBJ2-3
TGTGCCATCAACCCAGGGACCACCACAGATACGCAGTATTTT
CAINPGTTTDTQYF
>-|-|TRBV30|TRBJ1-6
TGTGCCTGGAGTGACGGACTTTATAATTCACCCCTCCACTTT
CAWSDGLYNSPLHF
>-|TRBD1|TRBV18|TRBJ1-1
TGTGCCAGCTCACCATCAGGGGGCGCTGAAGCTTTCTTT
CASSPSGGAEAFF
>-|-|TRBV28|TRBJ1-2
TGTGCCAGCAGTTTAATATCAGCTAACTATGGCTACACCTTC
CASSLISANYGYTF
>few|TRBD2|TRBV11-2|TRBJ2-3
TGTGCCAGCAGCTTATTAGCCCGGCGGGAGAGAGCAGATACGCAGTATTTT
CASSLLARRERADTQYF
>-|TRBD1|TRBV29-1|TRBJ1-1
TGCAGCGCCGACGGGTCAGGGGGCCGGAACACTGAAGCTTTCTTT
CSADGSGGRNTEAFF
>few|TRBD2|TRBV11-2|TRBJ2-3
TGTGCCAGCAAGTTGCAGCGGGGGAGCAGCACAGATACGCAGTATTTT
CASKLQRGSSTDTQYF
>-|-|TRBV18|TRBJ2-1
TGTGCCAGCTCACCACCGTCAGGTGAGCAGTTCTTC
CASSPPSGEQFF
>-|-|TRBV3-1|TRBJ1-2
TGTGCCAGCAGCCAATTGAGTGGCTACACCTTC
CASSQLSGYTF
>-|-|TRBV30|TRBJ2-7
TGTGCCTGGAGTCAGAGGGTAAGGGCCGAGCAGTACTTC
CAWSQRVRAEQYF
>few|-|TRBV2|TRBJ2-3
TGTGCCAGCCTTCGGGACTCAACAGATACGCAGTATTTT
CASLRDSTDTQYF
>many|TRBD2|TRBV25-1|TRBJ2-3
TGTGCCAGCAGTGAGGAGGGAGGGGCAGATACGCAGTATTTT
CASSEEGGADTQYF
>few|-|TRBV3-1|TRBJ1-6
TGTGCCAGCAGCCGGGACCGGTTCGGACCCCTCCACTTT
CASSRDRFGPLHF
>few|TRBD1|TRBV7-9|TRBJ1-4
TGTGCCAGCACCCTACAGGGGGGTGAAAAACTGTTTTTT
CASTLQGGEKLFF
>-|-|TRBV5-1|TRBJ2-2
TGCGCCAGCAGCTACGACCCTGGCACCAACACCGGGGAGCTGTTTTTT
CASSYDPGTNTGELFF
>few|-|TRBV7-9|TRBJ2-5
TGTGCCAGCAGCTTAAAGACTACCCAAGAGACCCAGTACTTC
CASSLKTTQETQYF
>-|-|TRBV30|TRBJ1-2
TGTGCCTGGAGTGACCCGGGACACCAAGTCCCACGTGGCTACACCTTC
CAWSDPGHQVPRGYTF
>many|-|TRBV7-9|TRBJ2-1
TGTGCCAGCAGCAGAGACAATGAGCAGTTCTTC
CASSRDNEQFF
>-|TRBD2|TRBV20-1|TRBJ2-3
TGCAGTGCTAGCCCTTACGGACTAGCGGGAGAGACAGATACGCAGTATTTT
CSASPYGLAGETDTQYF
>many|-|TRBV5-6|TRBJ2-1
TGTGCCAGCAGCTTATCCAGGAGCTCCTACAATGAGCAGTTCTTC
CASSLSRSSYNEQFF
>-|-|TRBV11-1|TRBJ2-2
TGTGCCAGCAACTCCATCGGGGAGCTGTTTTTT
CASNSIGELFF
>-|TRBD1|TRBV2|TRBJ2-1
TGTGCCAGCAGTGGGGGGACAGGGACTTTCTATGAGCAGTTCTTC
CASSGGTGTFYEQFF
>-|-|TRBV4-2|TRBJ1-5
TGTGCCAGCAGCCAAGACAGGGGCAGTCAGCCCCAGCATTTT
CASSQDRGSQPQHF
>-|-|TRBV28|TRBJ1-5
TGTGCCAGCAGTTTAGGGGCAGGGTTTAGGAGTCAGCCCCAGCATTTT
CASSLGAGFRSQPQHF
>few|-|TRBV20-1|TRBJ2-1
TGCAGTGCTACCGAAGCGGTCGGGTACAATGAGCAGTTCTTC
CSATEAVGYNEQFF
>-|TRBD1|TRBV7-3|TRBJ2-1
TGTGCCAGCAGCTCTCCGGACAGGGGAAATGAGCAGTTCTTC
CASSSPDRGNEQFF
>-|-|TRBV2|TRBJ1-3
TGTGCCAGCAGTGCCGACTCTGGAAACACCATATATTTT
CASSADSGNTIYF
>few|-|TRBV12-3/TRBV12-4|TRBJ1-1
TGTGCCAGCGGATACCCCGGGCGACTCAACACTGAAGCTTTCTTT
CASGYPGRLNTEAFF
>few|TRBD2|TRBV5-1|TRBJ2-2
TGCGCCAGCAGCTGGACCCTCACTAGCGGGAGGAACACCGGGGAGCTGTTTTTT
CASSWTLTSGRNTGELFF
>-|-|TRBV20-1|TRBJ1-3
TGCAGTGCTCCCGGGCGCGGGGTTGGAAACACCATATATTTT
CSAPGRGVGNTIYF
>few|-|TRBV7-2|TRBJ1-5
TGTGCCAGCAGCCTCAACTTAGTTCAGCCCCAGCATTTT
CASSLNLVQPQHF